This T cell receptor (beta chain) derives from a study of monozygotic twins with inflammatory bowel disease. CDR3 length: 13 amino acids. TCRdb reprocessed the 5' RACE reads, with one entry per CDR3 protein and no DNA. This sample's table has 90,000 to 110,000 distinct CDR3 sequences. The authors isolated total RNA from whole blood without sorting T cells. The genes are TRBV12-3 or TRBV12-4 and TRBJ2-3; absent DNA, TCRdb's TRBD1 call cannot be checked. The receptor comes from a human donor with ulcerative colitis or Crohn's disease, or a healthy co-twin of an affected twin (not recorded which). Sequences were obtained from blood. This CDR3 is CATGTGNTDTQYF.